The T cell receptor beta chain described here comes from a study of cytotoxic CD8 clonotypes in ibrutinib-treated CLL (dated by TCRdb to about 2021). Background on the whole study: The cohort had about a dozen relapsed/refractory and approximately 15 treatment-naive patients; 17 were IGHV unmutated. Partial responses were observed in 24 patients and complete responses in 2; after a median follow-up of around 64 months, remission was maintained in 15 or so patients and progression was observed in approximately 12. Samples at response were collected after a median of roughly twelve months of treatment, with a range of roughly 6 to 40 months. On average, each sample had hundreds of thousands of productive templates and approximately 100,000 productive rearrangements. Longitudinal samples were available for about 30% of the roughly 86 trial participants. Cryopreserved peripheral blood mononuclear cells were collected at three points: before therapy, at response, and at either sustained remission or disease progression. Every sample from remission and from progressive disease was obtained while the patients were still on ibrutinib.

Worth noting for this clone: Its specific antigen is unknown. Base qualities are not recorded, but no much larger clone differs from it by a single base.

Study-wide findings and limitations: At baseline, clonality was higher than in age-matched healthy donors and showed a strong correlation with circulating CD8+ T-cell counts. Clonality rose at ibrutinib response, remained stable during sustained remission, and dropped back toward baseline at progression. Public clonotypes were rare and either contracted or stayed stable during treatment, and the rise in clonality at ibrutinib response reflected the expansion of private clonotypes. Sampling times were not matched between patients in sustained remission and patients whose disease was progressing, and lymph node repertoires were not examined.

The intended sense of this specimen's time point label: eleven to twelve months on ibrutinib. For TCR beta library preparation, roughly 2.1 micrograms of genomic DNA were isolated from cryopreserved PBMCs. Longitudinal blood samples from CLL patients receiving ibrutinib monotherapy were subjected to high-throughput TCR beta sequencing. The patients took part in an open-label, single-center phase 2 trial of ibrutinib monotherapy. V gives up 4 bases and J gives up 0 bases, and the segment between their germline ends measures 13 bases. Looking up the germline V gene (reference sequence) yields CDR1 PRHDT and CDR2 FYEKMQ. Inclusive of the bounding cysteine and phenylalanine, the CDR3 is 16 residues long. The sequence is cut down to CDR3 DNA, 48 bases in frame from base 1. Each clonotype received, on average, approximately 9.9x coverage in deep resolution sequencing performed on a MiSeq, where the target depth lay between 1 in 1 million and 1 in 200,000 T cells. TCR beta libraries were generated with the immunoSEQ hsTCRB Kit. In the original analysis: Data were analyzed with ImmunoSEQ Data Assistant and ImmunoSEQ Analyzer, with V, D and J genes assigned per IMGT definitions. Clonality, with values ranging from 0 to 1, was calculated as one minus the normalized Shannon entropy of productive rearrangement frequencies. Public clonotype analysis was restricted to overrepresented clonotypes comprising at least 0.05% of each patient's repertoire. About a dozen repertoires from age-matched healthy donors, obtained from immuneACCESS, served as clonality controls. The source is immuneACCESS, and TCRdb retained only in-frame sequences with V and J called. Part of the clones is not carried over; for the studies checked, unresolved V genes explain less than half of this, and the remainder is unexplained. V and J calls plus clone size are reproduced from that table; the DNA served to infer D and trimming. The table for this sample lists some 140,000 clones; about four fifths of them were counted only once. The top ten clones comprise over 10% of the sample.

The sample in question was PBMCs, obtained after 12 months of ibrutinib treatment. This clonotype was obtained from a human donor with chronic lymphocytic leukemia. The rearrangement joined TRBV13 to TRBJ2-1, with an unclear D gene assignment. The CDR3 region has the sequence CASSSDGPSSYNEQFF. The nucleotide sequence reads TGTGCCAGCAGCTCGGACGGTCCCAGCTCCTACAATGAGCAGTTCTTC.